This T cell receptor (beta chain) was captured by sequencing in a study of T-cell memory formation after mild COVID-19. Overall study context: The TCR clusters were mostly specific to one donor.

In the case of this clonotype: Its antigen remains unknown.

In TCRdb, the 5' RACE reads were re-called with MiXCR into one record per CDR3 protein. This table holds 200,000 to 300,000 distinct CDR3 sequences, approximately 10% found once. Study outcomes and limitations: The main location of contracting CD4+ clones was CM and EM, and that of contracting CD8+ clones was EMRA. Clones that contracted from day 15 to 85 had balanced CD4/CD8; later expanders were CD4+ biased.

Germline V gene lookup returns CDR1 MNHNS and CDR2 SASEGT. CDR3 size: 16 residues. The junction had 10 bases not matched to a gene; V was cut back by 5 bases and J by 4 bases. This chain connects TRBV6-1 to TRBJ2-5; 10 bases fit TRBD2. The clonotype comes from a man aged 18 to 29 who had mild COVID-19 (a few samples of this study predate the infection). Cell type and time point are not known. The sample consisted of PBMCs or a T cell subset sorted from them (not recorded which). CDR3 DNA sequence: TGTGCCAGCAGTAACAGCGGGGGGGCCAAGCGAGAGACCCAGTACTTC. Its translation: CASSNSGGAKRETQYF.